This is a list of T cell receptor beta chains from one sample in a study of T-cell reconstitution after alpha-beta-depleted transplantation in children. TCRdb processed the PCR reads anew with MiXCR; each CDR3 protein has one entry. The data hold about 490,000 distinct CDR3 sequences, with 10% observed a single time. The material sequenced was PBMCs, taken before TCRalphabeta/CD19-depleted stem cell transplant. The source of these receptors is a child under 10 years old with inherited bone marrow failure, due to receive a stem cell transplant. The CDR3 runs from the conserved cysteine through the conserved F or W. D genes are given only for firm matches. Clone sizes are given selectively: once, few, many, or a class where the clone is expanded.

j_gene: TRBJ2-4; abundance: many; v_gene: TRBV4-2; len: 19; d_gene: TRBD1; CDR3nt: TGTGCCAGCAGGTCGGAACGGCTTGGGGGAGTTGACAGGGTCAACATTCAGTACTTC; CDR3aa: CASRSERLGGVDRVNIQYF
j_gene: TRBJ2-7; abundance: many; v_gene: TRBV7-9; len: 13; d_gene: .; CDR3nt: TGTGCCAGCAGCGCGGGCCAGTTCTACGAGCAGTACTTC; CDR3aa: CASSAGQFYEQYF
j_gene: TRBJ1-3; abundance: many; v_gene: TRBV7-9; len: 16; d_gene: .; CDR3nt: TGTGCCAGCAGGCACCGGGACACGAGCTCTGGAAACACCATATATTTT; CDR3aa: CASRHRDTSSGNTIYF
j_gene: TRBJ2-2; abundance: .; v_gene: TRBV20-1; len: 14; d_gene: TRBD2; CDR3nt: TGCAGTGGGATACTAGCGGGAACGTCCGGGGAGCTGTTTTTT; CDR3aa: CSGILAGTSGELFF
j_gene: TRBJ2-5; abundance: many; v_gene: TRBV7-2; len: 15; d_gene: TRBD2; CDR3nt: TGTGCCAGCAGCTTCACTAGCGGTTACCAAGAGACCCAGTACTTC; CDR3aa: CASSFTSGYQETQYF
j_gene: TRBJ1-2; abundance: few; v_gene: TRBV29-1; len: 13; d_gene: .; CDR3nt: TGCAGCGTTGAATATGTAGATTCGGATGGCTACACCTTC; CDR3aa: CSVEYVDSDGYTF
j_gene: TRBJ2-7; abundance: many; v_gene: TRBV7-2; len: 16; d_gene: .; CDR3nt: TGTGCCAGCAGCTTAGGCCCTCCGGGATCCTCCTACGAGCAGTACTTC; CDR3aa: CASSLGPPGSSYEQYF
j_gene: TRBJ2-7; abundance: few; v_gene: TRBV23-1; len: 13; d_gene: .; CDR3nt: TGCGCCAGCAGTCAATCGGAAAACTACGAGCAGTACTTC; CDR3aa: CASSQSENYEQYF
j_gene: TRBJ2-7; abundance: .; v_gene: TRBV6-2/TRBV6-3; len: 15; d_gene: TRBD2; CDR3nt: TGTGCCAGCAGTGCGACTAGCGGGTACGTCTACGAGCAGTACTTC; CDR3aa: CASSATSGYVYEQYF
j_gene: TRBJ2-1; abundance: .; v_gene: TRBV20-1; len: 15; d_gene: TRBD1; CDR3nt: TGCAGTGCTACCCCCGGGGACAGATACTACAATGAGCAGTTCTTC; CDR3aa: CSATPGDRYYNEQFF
j_gene: TRBJ1-2; abundance: many; v_gene: TRBV29-1; len: 14; d_gene: .; CDR3nt: TGCAGCGTCGACGAGACAGGCGTTAACTATGGCTACACCTTC; CDR3aa: CSVDETGVNYGYTF
j_gene: TRBJ2-5; abundance: many; v_gene: TRBV20-1; len: 19; d_gene: TRBD2; CDR3nt: TGCAGTGCTAGAGCTCTAGCGGGAGGGCCACCCGACCTTATGAGGGCCCAGTACTTC; CDR3aa: CSARALAGGPPDLMRAQYF
j_gene: TRBJ1-1; abundance: many; v_gene: TRBV10-3; len: 15; d_gene: TRBD1; CDR3nt: TGTGCCATCAGTGAGTCGGGGACAGGGAACACTGAAGCTTTCTTT; CDR3aa: CAISESGTGNTEAFF
j_gene: TRBJ1-2; abundance: many; v_gene: TRBV6-5; len: 14; d_gene: .; CDR3nt: TGTGCCAGCAGTTCCACAGGGATAGACTATGGCTACACCTTC; CDR3aa: CASSSTGIDYGYTF
j_gene: TRBJ2-1; abundance: many; v_gene: TRBV23-1; len: 16; d_gene: TRBD1; CDR3nt: TGCGCCAGCAGTCAAGGGAACAGGGGGGAATACAATGAGCAGTTCTTC; CDR3aa: CASSQGNRGEYNEQFF
j_gene: TRBJ2-1; abundance: many; v_gene: TRBV24-1; len: 17; d_gene: .; CDR3nt: TGTGCCACCAGTGATGTCCCTAACGTCAGCTCCTACAATGAGCAGTTCTTC; CDR3aa: CATSDVPNVSSYNEQFF
j_gene: TRBJ1-1; abundance: many; v_gene: TRBV6-2/TRBV6-3; len: 14; d_gene: TRBD1; CDR3nt: TGTGCCAGCAGTCGATTACTTACAGGGGGCGAAGCTTTCTTT; CDR3aa: CASSRLLTGGEAFF
j_gene: TRBJ2-7; abundance: few; v_gene: TRBV4-3; len: 13; d_gene: TRBD1; CDR3nt: TGCGCCAGCAGGCGGGGACAGGGCGGTGAGCAGTACTTC; CDR3aa: CASRRGQGGEQYF
j_gene: TRBJ2-2; abundance: many; v_gene: TRBV12-3/TRBV12-4; len: 16; d_gene: .; CDR3nt: TGTGCCAGCAGTTTATGGCGCGGGAACTTGGCCGGGGAGCTGTTTTTT; CDR3aa: CASSLWRGNLAGELFF
j_gene: TRBJ1-5; abundance: few; v_gene: TRBV20-1; len: 12; d_gene: .; CDR3nt: TGCAGTGCTCACCGTGGCAATCAGCCCCAGCATTTT; CDR3aa: CSAHRGNQPQHF
j_gene: TRBJ2-1; abundance: many; v_gene: TRBV7-9; len: 12; d_gene: .; CDR3nt: TGTGCCAGCAGCACCCGGTACAATGAGCAGTTCTTC; CDR3aa: CASSTRYNEQFF
j_gene: TRBJ2-5; abundance: many; v_gene: TRBV7-2; len: 16; d_gene: TRBD2; CDR3nt: TGTGCCAGCAGCTTAGGTAGCGGGAACCTCCAAGAGACCCAGTACTTC; CDR3aa: CASSLGSGNLQETQYF
j_gene: TRBJ2-3; abundance: many; v_gene: TRBV5-5; len: 13; d_gene: .; CDR3nt: TGTGCCAGCAGCCTCACTCCATGGGATACGCAGTATTTT; CDR3aa: CASSLTPWDTQYF
j_gene: TRBJ1-5; abundance: .; v_gene: TRBV23-1; len: 18; d_gene: .; CDR3nt: TGCGCCAGCAGTCAATCACCTGGGGTTTTGGGGGCCAATCAGCCCCAGCATTTT; CDR3aa: CASSQSPGVLGANQPQHF
j_gene: TRBJ2-7; abundance: many; v_gene: TRBV27; len: 15; d_gene: TRBD2; CDR3nt: TGTGCCAGCAGTTCCCTTGGCGGGAGATCCTACGAGCAGTACTTC; CDR3aa: CASSSLGGRSYEQYF
j_gene: TRBJ2-1; abundance: .; v_gene: TRBV20-1; len: 16; d_gene: .; CDR3nt: TGCAGTGCTATTGACCGAGGGAGAAGCTCCTACAATGAGCAGTTCTTC; CDR3aa: CSAIDRGRSSYNEQFF
j_gene: TRBJ2-7; abundance: many; v_gene: TRBV7-6; len: 15; d_gene: .; CDR3nt: TGTGCCAGCAGCTTAGCGCCGGACAAATCCTACGAGCAGTACTTC; CDR3aa: CASSLAPDKSYEQYF
j_gene: TRBJ2-7; abundance: few; v_gene: TRBV18; len: 18; d_gene: .; CDR3nt: TGTGCCAGCTCACCACCTAGGGGGGTAGGGGCGATATCCTACGAGCAGTACTTC; CDR3aa: CASSPPRGVGAISYEQYF
j_gene: TRBJ2-1; abundance: many; v_gene: TRBV20-1; len: 13; d_gene: .; CDR3nt: TGCAGTGCTAGTGAGTGGTCCTACAATGAGCAGTTCTTC; CDR3aa: CSASEWSYNEQFF
j_gene: TRBJ1-5; abundance: many; v_gene: TRBV20-1; len: 12; d_gene: .; CDR3nt: TGCAGTGCCTGGGACACTCATCAGCCCCAGCATTTT; CDR3aa: CSAWDTHQPQHF
j_gene: TRBJ2-1; abundance: few; v_gene: TRBV23-1; len: 11; d_gene: .; CDR3nt: TGCGCCAGCAAAATGGGGAATGAGCAGTTCTTC; CDR3aa: CASKMGNEQFF
j_gene: TRBJ1-2; abundance: many; v_gene: TRBV27; len: 14; d_gene: .; CDR3nt: TGTGCCAGCAGCCTGGACCTCCATAACTATGGCTACACCTTC; CDR3aa: CASSLDLHNYGYTF
j_gene: TRBJ1-1; abundance: .; v_gene: TRBV7-8; len: 11; d_gene: .; CDR3nt: TGTGCCAGCAGCCTCGATTCTGCGGCTTTCTTT; CDR3aa: CASSLDSAAFF
j_gene: TRBJ2-7; abundance: many; v_gene: TRBV4-2; len: 16; d_gene: .; CDR3nt: TGTGCCAGCAGCACCCCCCGGGACTTCTCTACCTACGAGCAGTACTTC; CDR3aa: CASSTPRDFSTYEQYF
j_gene: TRBJ2-7; abundance: .; v_gene: TRBV7-9; len: 14; d_gene: TRBD1; CDR3nt: TGTGCCAGCAGCTACCGGGACAGGGGGTCCGAGCAGTACTTC; CDR3aa: CASSYRDRGSEQYF
j_gene: TRBJ2-7; abundance: .; v_gene: TRBV7-2; len: 14; d_gene: .; CDR3nt: TGTGCCAGCAGACGCGCCGGGTCTACCTACGAGCAGTACTTC; CDR3aa: CASRRAGSTYEQYF
j_gene: TRBJ2-1; abundance: .; v_gene: TRBV18; len: 19; d_gene: .; CDR3nt: TGTGCCAGCTCCCCCGGATTGGGGGCTAGTATCAATCGGTACAATGAGCAGTTCTTC; CDR3aa: CASSPGLGASINRYNEQFF
j_gene: TRBJ2-7; abundance: many; v_gene: TRBV20-1; len: 15; d_gene: TRBD2; CDR3nt: TGCAGTGCTAGAGGGGCTAGCGGGAGTTTTTACGAGCAGTACTTC; CDR3aa: CSARGASGSFYEQYF
j_gene: TRBJ2-7; abundance: many; v_gene: TRBV6-2/TRBV6-3; len: 17; d_gene: TRBD2; CDR3nt: TGTGCCAGCAGTTACTCGAGCTCCCTAGCGGGACCCTACGAGCAGTACTTC; CDR3aa: CASSYSSSLAGPYEQYF
j_gene: TRBJ2-3; abundance: many; v_gene: TRBV20-1; len: 12; d_gene: .; CDR3nt: TGCAGGGCTACTAGTAGCACAGATACGCAGTATTTT; CDR3aa: CRATSSTDTQYF
j_gene: TRBJ2-3; abundance: many; v_gene: TRBV4-3; len: 15; d_gene: TRBD1; CDR3nt: TGCGCCAGCAGCCAAGACTCTGGACAGGGCGATACGCAGTATTTT; CDR3aa: CASSQDSGQGDTQYF
j_gene: TRBJ2-7; abundance: many; v_gene: TRBV27; len: 13; d_gene: .; CDR3nt: TGTGCCAGCAGTATTAATCCCACAGGAGACCAGTACTTC; CDR3aa: CASSINPTGDQYF
j_gene: TRBJ2-2; abundance: many; v_gene: TRBV4-3; len: 17; d_gene: .; CDR3nt: TGCGCCAGCAGCCAAGAATGGAATAGAGAGGACACCGGGGAGCTGTTTTTT; CDR3aa: CASSQEWNREDTGELFF
j_gene: TRBJ2-5; abundance: .; v_gene: TRBV7-2; len: 15; d_gene: TRBD2; CDR3nt: TGTGCCAGCAGCTTAGTAAGGACTAGTGAAGAGACCCAGTACTTC; CDR3aa: CASSLVRTSEETQYF
j_gene: TRBJ2-5; abundance: many; v_gene: TRBV7-2; len: 15; d_gene: TRBD2; CDR3nt: TGTGCCAGCAGCCAGTATAGCGGGGCCCAAGAGACCCAGTACTTC; CDR3aa: CASSQYSGAQETQYF
j_gene: TRBJ2-1; abundance: few; v_gene: TRBV30; len: 15; d_gene: TRBD2; CDR3nt: TGTGCCTGGAGTGTTAGGGGGATCGCGGGAGGATTGCAGTTCTTC; CDR3aa: CAWSVRGIAGGLQFF